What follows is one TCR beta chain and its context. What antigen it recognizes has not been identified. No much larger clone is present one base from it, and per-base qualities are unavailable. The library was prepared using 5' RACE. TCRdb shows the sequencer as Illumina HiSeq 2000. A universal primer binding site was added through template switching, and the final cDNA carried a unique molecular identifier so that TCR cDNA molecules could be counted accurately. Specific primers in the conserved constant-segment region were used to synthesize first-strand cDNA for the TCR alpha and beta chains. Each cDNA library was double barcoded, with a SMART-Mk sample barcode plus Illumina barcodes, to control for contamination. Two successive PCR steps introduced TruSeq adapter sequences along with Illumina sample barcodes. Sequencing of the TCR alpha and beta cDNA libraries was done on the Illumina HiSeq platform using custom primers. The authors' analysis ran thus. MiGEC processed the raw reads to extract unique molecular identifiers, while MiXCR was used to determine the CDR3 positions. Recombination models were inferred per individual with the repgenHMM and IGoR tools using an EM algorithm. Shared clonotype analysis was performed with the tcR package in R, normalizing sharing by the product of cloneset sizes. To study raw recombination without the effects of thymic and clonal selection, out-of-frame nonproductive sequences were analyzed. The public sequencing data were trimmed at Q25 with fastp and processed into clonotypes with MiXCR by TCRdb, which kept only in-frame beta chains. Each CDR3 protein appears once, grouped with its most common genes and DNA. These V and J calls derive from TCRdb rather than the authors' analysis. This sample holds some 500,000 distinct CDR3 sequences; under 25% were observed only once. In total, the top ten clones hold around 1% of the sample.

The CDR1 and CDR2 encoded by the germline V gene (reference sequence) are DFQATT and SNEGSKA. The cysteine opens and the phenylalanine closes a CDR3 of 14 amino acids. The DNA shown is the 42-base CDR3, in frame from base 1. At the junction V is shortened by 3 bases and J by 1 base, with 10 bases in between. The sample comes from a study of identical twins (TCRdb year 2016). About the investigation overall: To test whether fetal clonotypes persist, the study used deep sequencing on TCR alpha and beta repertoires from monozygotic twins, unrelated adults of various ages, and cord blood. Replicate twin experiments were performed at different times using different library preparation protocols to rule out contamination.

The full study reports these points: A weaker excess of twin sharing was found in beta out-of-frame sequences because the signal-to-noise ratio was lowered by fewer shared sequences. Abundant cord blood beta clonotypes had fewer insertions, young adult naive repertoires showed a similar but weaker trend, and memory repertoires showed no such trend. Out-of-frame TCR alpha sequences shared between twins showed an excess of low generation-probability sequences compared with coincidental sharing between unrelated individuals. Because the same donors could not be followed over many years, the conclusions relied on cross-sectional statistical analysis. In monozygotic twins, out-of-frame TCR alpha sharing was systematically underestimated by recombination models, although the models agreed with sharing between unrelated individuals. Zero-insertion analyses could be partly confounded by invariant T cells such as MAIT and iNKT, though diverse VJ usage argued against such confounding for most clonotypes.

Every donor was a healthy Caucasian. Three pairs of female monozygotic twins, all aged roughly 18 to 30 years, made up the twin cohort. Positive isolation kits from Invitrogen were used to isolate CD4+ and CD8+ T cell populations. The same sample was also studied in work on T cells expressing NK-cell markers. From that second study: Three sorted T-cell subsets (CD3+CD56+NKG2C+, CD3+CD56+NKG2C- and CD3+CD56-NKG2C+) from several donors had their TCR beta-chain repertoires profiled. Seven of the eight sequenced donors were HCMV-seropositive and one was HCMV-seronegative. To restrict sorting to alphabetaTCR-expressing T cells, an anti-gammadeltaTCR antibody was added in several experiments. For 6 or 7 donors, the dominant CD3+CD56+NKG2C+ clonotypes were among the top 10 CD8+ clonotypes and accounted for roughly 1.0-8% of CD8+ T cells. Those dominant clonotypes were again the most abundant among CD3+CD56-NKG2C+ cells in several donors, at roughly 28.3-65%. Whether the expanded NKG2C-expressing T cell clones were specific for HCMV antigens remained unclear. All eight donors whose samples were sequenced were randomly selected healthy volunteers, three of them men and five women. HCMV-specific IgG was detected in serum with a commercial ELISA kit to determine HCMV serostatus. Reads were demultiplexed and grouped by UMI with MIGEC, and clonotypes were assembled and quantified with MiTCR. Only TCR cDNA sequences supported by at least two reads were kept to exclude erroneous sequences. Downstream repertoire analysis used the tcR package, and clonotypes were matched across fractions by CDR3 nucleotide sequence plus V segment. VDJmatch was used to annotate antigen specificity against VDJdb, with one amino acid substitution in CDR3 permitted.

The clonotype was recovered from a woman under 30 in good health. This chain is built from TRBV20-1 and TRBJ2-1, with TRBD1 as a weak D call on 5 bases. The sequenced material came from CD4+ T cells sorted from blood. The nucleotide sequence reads TGCAGTGCTAGGGCAGGGCGATCCTACAATGAGCAGTTCTTC. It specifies CSARAGRSYNEQFF.